This TCR beta chain was recovered during a study of PD-L1 blockade in urothelial cancer. Turning to the study itself: Patients with male sex and bladder-origin urothelial cancer accounted for about nine tenths of the roughly 29 enrolled. Before enrollment, 0 to 3 chemotherapy regimens had been given to patients.

Method: immunoSEQ multiplex PCR; TCRdb's copy keeps in-frame clones and lacks some. This table holds more than 45,000 clones, around 80% found once. This clone was seen more than once but under ten times. There were between 1 and 8 samples from each patient, taken pretreatment and on-treatment. Source: PBMCs, taken around atezolizumab (anti-PD-L1) treatment. The source of this sequence is a man between 65 and 85 years old with urothelial cancer.

The CDR3 here is CASSPGAGGLSYEQYF. The DNA of the CDR3 is TGCGCCAGCAGTCCAGGAGCGGGAGGACTTTCCTACGAGCAGTACTTC. V usage is TRBV5-1 and J usage is TRBJ2-7, with 9 bases matching TRBD2. Germline V CDR1 and CDR2: SGHRS, YFSETQ. V shed 5 bases and J 1 base; nucleotides not matched to a gene: 10. This CDR3 is built from 16 residues. Complete variable domain (other parts from reference TRBV5-1 and TRBJ2-7): KAGVTQTPRYLIKTRGQQVTLSCSPISGHRSVSWYQQTPGQGLQFLFEYFSETQRNKGNFPGRFSGRQFSNSRSEMNVSTLELGDSALYLCASSPGAGGLSYEQYFGPGTRLTVT.